The 3 T cell receptor beta chains reported below all come from one sample, sequenced in a study of CD8+ T cells in alopecia areata. Once RNA had been extracted, it was reverse transcribed into cDNA to act as the sequencing template. Sequencing was performed with immunoSEQ multiplex PCR; in TCRdb, only in-frame clones are kept and a portion is missing. The data show around 97,000 clones, with around 59% seen just once and about 8.8% held by the top ten. Specimen: CD4+ T cells sorted from blood. These receptors all stem from a human donor in good health.

This chain uses TRBV7-9 with TRBJ2-5; 8 nucleotides agree with TRBD2. This CDR3 spans 17 amino acids. Germline-derived CDR1 and CDR2 are SEHNR and FQNEAQ (reference sequence). The V and J ends lost 5 bases and 4 bases, in that order; junction bases with no gene match: 15. CDR3 nucleotide sequence: TGTGCCAGCAGCCCGGGGGGGCCTTCCCCCTGGGGAGAGACCCAGTACTTC. Its protein product is CASSPGGPSPWGETQYF.

V gene TRBV28 combines with J gene TRBJ1-5; D is undetermined. Per germline, CDR1 MDHEN and CDR2 SYDVKM. There are 12 residues in the CDR3. Trimming left V 6 bases short and J 1 base short, with 4 bases between. The CDR3 region has the DNA TGTGCCAGCAGGGTGAGCAATCAGCCCCAGCATTTT. Amino acids: CASRVSNQPQHF.

The chain carries TRBV20-1 and TRBJ1-1; TRBD1 matches at 10 bases. The CDR3 covers 11 residues. Germline V gene sequence: CDR1 DFQATT, CDR2 SNEGSKA (reference sequence). The V and J ends lost 7 bases and 4 bases, in that order; junction bases with no gene match: 0. The DNA of the CDR3 is TGCAGTGGGACAGGGGGCACTGAAGCTTTCTTT. This gives the protein CSGTGGTEAFF.